This paragraph reports one TCR beta chain. This sample was included in a study of CD8 T cells in Susac syndrome. Relapsing-remitting disease, either stable or active, was present in the treatment-naive patients who were the multiple sclerosis controls. It was negative isolation that provided the CD8+ and CD4+ T cells, whereas TEMRA cells were enriched by FACS. The J segment lost 2 bases and the V segment lost 5 bases, leaving 7 bases of the junction unmatched. There are 14 residues in the CDR3. Germline loops: CDR1 DFQATT, CDR2 SNEGSKA (reference sequence). Reverse transcription of about 0.5 to 1 ug RNA was carried out with random hexamers. TCRdb re-derived calls from the immunoSEQ multiplex PCR reads in MiXCR, one entry per CDR3 protein. The table has more than 55,000 distinct CDR3 sequences, 96% seen once.

The V call is TRBV20-1, the J call TRBJ1-2; 8 bases agree with TRBD1. This clonotype was obtained from a human donor with multiple sclerosis. Sequencing used CD4+ T cells from PBMCs. The CDR3 here is CSASQGASNYGYTF. CDR3 nucleotide sequence: TGCAGTGCTTCGCAGGGGGCGTCGAACTATGGCTACACCTTC.